This note documents a single T cell receptor (beta chain) sequence. This sample is part of a study of blood T cell repertoires in COVID-19. Study summary: T cells, B-cell-depleted T cells, or PBMCs provided the cDNA or gDNA that served as material.

How the authors handled the data: The assay estimated nucleated cells by amplifying reference gene primers. Some clones are missing from TCRdb's copy, which holds only in-frame ones; the method was immunoSEQ multiplex PCR. The DNA was the basis for D and trimming; V, J and clone size are from that table. The sample carries around 200,000 clones, 85% recorded once. The material sequenced was PBMCs or T cells enriched from blood (not recorded which). The sequence derives from a middle-aged man who had recovered from COVID-19.

In DNA form, the CDR3 reads TGTGCCACCAGTAAAACAGGGAACAACTATGGCTACACCTTC. As protein: CATSKTGNNYGYTF. The chain employs TRBV24-1 and TRBJ1-2; a possible D gene is TRBD1 (6 bases). Per germline, CDR1 KGHDR and CDR2 SFDVKD. V was cut by 6 bases and J by 2 bases, with 12 bases left in between. The CDR3 runs 14 residues.